The clone carrying this T cell receptor beta chain has just one count. The protocol was immunoSEQ multiplex PCR, while the TCRdb copy is restricted to in-frame clones and leaves out a portion. The sample yields 70,000 to 95,000 clones, roughly 90% seen once. This sample is drawn from a study of OX40 agonist ivuxolimab in advanced cancers. On the study more broadly: Given to patients was ivuxolimab, an agonistic anti-OX40 (CD134) antibody. Aged about 20 to 80 with a mean of 60 years, they were roughly 83% male.

Sequencing was performed on CD4+ or CD8+ T cells sorted from blood, taken in a trial of the OX40 agonist ivuxolimab. The clonotype was recovered from an adult with an advanced solid tumor such as melanoma, head and neck, liver or kidney cancer.

As DNA, the CDR3 is TGTGCCAGCAGTCCCCGGCCACCGGTGACTGAAGCTTTCTTT. Translated: CASSPRPPVTEAFF. The chain has TRBV6-5 and TRBJ1-1, with D hard to call. The CDR3 extends over 14 amino acids. Germline CDR1 MNHEY, CDR2 SVGAGI. V was shortened by 5 bases and J by 5 bases, with 15 bases between the two germline ends.